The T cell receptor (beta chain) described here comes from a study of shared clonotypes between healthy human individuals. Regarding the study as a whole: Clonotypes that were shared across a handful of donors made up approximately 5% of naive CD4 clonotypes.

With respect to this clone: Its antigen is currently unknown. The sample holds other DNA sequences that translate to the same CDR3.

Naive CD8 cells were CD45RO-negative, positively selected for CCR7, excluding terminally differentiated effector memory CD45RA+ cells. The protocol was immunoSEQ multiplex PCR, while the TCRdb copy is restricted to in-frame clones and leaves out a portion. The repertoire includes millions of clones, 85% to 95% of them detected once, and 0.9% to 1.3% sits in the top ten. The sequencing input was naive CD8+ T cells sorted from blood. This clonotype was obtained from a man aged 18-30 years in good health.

The CDR3 reads CASSRGSNQPQHF. CDR3 DNA sequence: TGCGCCAGCAGCCGGGGGAGCAATCAGCCCCAGCATTTT. The V call is TRBV4-1, the J call TRBJ1-5; D is possibly TRBD1 (5 bases). CDR1 is MGHRA and CDR2 is YSYEKL in the germline V gene. The CDR3 is 13 residues long. Trimming left V 4 bases short and J 1 base short, with 5 bases between.